One and the same sample provided the 12 T cell receptor beta chains below, sequenced in a study of beta chain features in type 1 diabetes. Their cognate antigens are unknown. Sequencing targeted expressed TCRB transcripts, as all isolated RNA had been reverse transcribed. The assay was immunoSEQ multiplex PCR, and TCRdb's table has in-frame clones only and misses some. Found here are 300,000 or so clones, around an eighth of them singletons; the top ten hold under 0.02%. Findings and limits, study-wide: Within each of all four CD4+ subsets, Type 1 diabetes patients had TCRB CDR3s that were moderately but significantly shorter.

Sequences were obtained from naive CD4+ T cells from blood. Receptor source: a young man with type 1 diabetes.

This sequence joins TRBV2 and TRBJ2-5, with 7 bases aligning to TRBD2. CDR3 length: 13 amino acids. Germline assignment: CDR1 SNHLY and CDR2 FYNNEI. For the CDR3, the DNA is TGTGTCACTCCCCGGGAGGAGGGCGAGACCCAGTACTTC. Translated, it gives CVTPREEGETQYF.

This clone appeared a single time. The chain uses TRBV9 and TRBJ1-2; no clear D. CDR3 length: 15 residues. CDR1 and CDR2 (germline): SGDLS, YYNGEE. Trimming removed 3 bases from V and 0 bases from J, with 12 bases in between. In nucleotides, the CDR3 is TGTGCCAGCAGCGGGGCTAAGAAAACTAACTATGGCTACACCTTC. It translates to CASSGAKKTNYGYTF.

Only a few counts were recorded for this clone. This chain links TRBV5-5 with TRBJ2-7, with D perhaps TRBD2 (6 bases). V lost 4 bases and J 2 bases, leaving 13 bases between the germline ends. The CDR3 length is 14 residues. The germline CDR1 and CDR2 sequences are SGHKS and YYEKEE (reference sequence). In DNA form, the CDR3 reads TGTGCCAGCAGCCCCGAGCCGGGGGCCTACGAGCAGTACTTC. This translates into CASSPEPGAYEQYF.

The sample holds a few counts of this clone. The chain uses TRBV6-6 and TRBJ1-2, with 10 bases that match TRBD1. Germline V gene data show CDR1 as MNHNY and CDR2 as SVGAGI (reference sequence). V lost 3 bases, J lost 6 bases, and 4 bases stayed unmatched. The length of the CDR3 is 14 residues. The CDR3, as DNA: TGTGCCAGCAGTTATGGGACAGGGGCAAATGGCTACACCTTC. Amino acids: CASSYGTGANGYTF.

The V call is TRBV28, the J call TRBJ2-5; TRBD2 aligns across 8 bases. The germline V gene has CDR1 MDHEN and CDR2 SYDVKM. The V and J ends lost 4 bases and 9 bases, in that order; junction bases with no gene match: 16. The CDR3 runs to 16 residues. As DNA, the CDR3 is TGTGCCAGCAGTTCACCCGGTAGCGGGATAGCATCGCCCCAGTACTTC. Protein product: CASSSPGSGIASPQYF.

This clone was seen a few times. The J gene is TRBJ1-1, the V gene TRBV29-1; maybe TRBD1 (5 bases). The germline CDR1 and CDR2 sequences are SQVTM and ANQGSEA. CDR3 size: 14 residues. Trimming shortened V by 4 bases and J by 7 bases, and 19 bases separated the two germline ends. The CDR3 sequence is CSVGPFGGRGEAFF. The CDR3 DNA sequence: TGCAGCGTTGGCCCTTTCGGAGGGAGGGGTGAAGCTTTCTTT.

The chain combines TRBV7-2 with TRBJ2-1; TRBD1 matches 7 bases. V shed 5 bases, J shed 7 bases, and the junction held 8 bases outside the gene matches. This CDR3 region has 14 residues. Germline V gives CDR1 SGHTA, CDR2 FQGNSA. In DNA, the CDR3 is TGTGCCAGCAGCCACGGGACAGCGAGGAATGAGCAGTTCTTC. This gives the protein CASSHGTARNEQFF.

This clone showed up just a few times. The V call is TRBV6-5, the J call TRBJ2-7, with 9 positions matching TRBD2. Germline V CDR1 and CDR2: MNHEY, SVGAGI. CDR3 length: 15 amino acids. Trimming removed 0 bases from V and 1 base from J; junction bases left unmatched: 1. CDR3 sequence (DNA): TGTGCCAGCAGTTACTCGACTAGCGGTTCCTACGAGCAGTACTTC. Translated, it gives CASSYSTSGSYEQYF.

This chain joins TRBV7-2 and TRBJ2-5; D not certain. Looked up from germline, CDR1 is SGHTA and CDR2 is FQGNSA. The V end lost 1 base, the J end lost 5 bases, and 8 bases lay between the germline ends. The CDR3 length is 13 residues. The CDR3 sequence: CASSLDARETQYF. The CDR3 DNA reads as TGTGCCAGCAGCTTAGATGCGAGGGAGACCCAGTACTTC.

This clone has just a few counts. This chain links TRBV7-9 with TRBJ2-7; 8 bases fit TRBD2. Germline loops: CDR1 SEHNR, CDR2 FQNEAQ (reference sequence). The CDR3 loop spans 16 amino acids. With V trimmed by 4 bases and J by 0 bases, 8 bases remained unmatched. The CDR3 DNA sequence: TGTGCCAGCAGCTACATCTCCGGGAGGGACTCCTACGAGCAGTACTTC. This translates into CASSYISGRDSYEQYF.

V is TRBV7-3 and J is TRBJ2-1; D is possibly TRBD2 (5 bases). Trimming removed 0 bases at V and 4 bases at J, with 10 bases between. This CDR3 spans 15 amino acids. Per the germline V gene, CDR1 is SGHTA and CDR2 is FQGTGA. CDR3 sequence reads: CASSLTGSRYNEQFF. In DNA, the CDR3 is TGTGCCAGCAGCTTAACGGGGAGTCGATACAATGAGCAGTTCTTC.

This clone appeared a few times. The chain couples TRBV18 to TRBJ2-1; TRBD2 agrees at 11 bases. CDR3 length: 15 amino acids. V lost 2 bases to trimming and J lost 9 bases; unmatched junction nucleotides: 6. CDR1 is KGHSH and CDR2 is LQKENI in the germline V gene. This CDR3 is CASSPALAGGPEQFF. CDR3 DNA sequence: TGTGCCAGCTCACCAGCTTTAGCGGGAGGGCCTGAGCAGTTCTTC.